This is a list of T cell receptor beta chains from one sample in a study of T cell responses to AZD1222 COVID-19 vaccine. Assay: immunoSEQ multiplex PCR; the TCRdb copy retains only in-frame clones and omits some. The sample records 75,000 to 90,000 clones, approximately 82% being singletons. The specimen comprised peripheral blood, sampled on day 0 of AZD1222 vaccination. These receptors were taken from an adult in good health. Each CDR3 is given with its conserved first and last residue. Each record gives: D gene, CDR3 length, J gene, V gene, clone size, CDR3 protein, CDR3 DNA. A D gene is named only where the DNA matches it firmly. The size of a clone is reported for some rows only, either as once, few or many, or as a class for expanded clones.

>TRBD1|18|TRBJ2-6|TRBV7-8|.
CASSGYRGRSSGANVLTF
TGTGCCAGCAGCGGCTACAGGGGGCGCAGCTCTGGGGCCAACGTCCTGACTTTC
>.|16|TRBJ1-1|TRBV7-6|.
CASSPTQGQGFTEAFF
TGTGCCAGCAGCCCGACTCAGGGGCAAGGTTTTACTGAAGCTTTCTTT
>.|14|TRBJ1-6|TRBV28|.
CASSADNYNSPLHF
TGTGCCAGCAGTGCCGATAACTATAATTCACCCCTCCACTTT
>.|15|TRBJ2-1|TRBV30|.
CAWSEVRGPQGGLVF
TGTGCCTGGAGTGAAGTGAGGGGACCCCAGGGGGGCTTGGTCTTC
>.|12|TRBJ2-3|TRBV18|few
CASSPGADTQYF
TGTGCCAGCTCACCTGGAGCTGATACGCAGTATTTT
>TRBD2|15|TRBJ2-3|TRBV19|.
CASNPSSSGRDTQYF
TGTGCCAGTAACCCCTCTTCTAGCGGGAGGGATACGCAGTATTTT
>TRBD1|15|TRBJ2-1|TRBV2|.
CASKRTGTTYNEQFF
TGTGCCAGCAAAAGGACAGGAACGACCTACAATGAGCAGTTCTTC
>.|16|TRBJ2-7|TRBV4-1|.
CASSNPIGYRSYEQYF
TGCGCCAGCAGCAACCCCATCGGGTACCGCTCCTACGAGCAGTACTTC
>TRBD2|17|TRBJ2-1|TRBV10-1|.
CATGTSGRAGPDNEQFF
TGCGCCACCGGGACTAGCGGGAGGGCCGGGCCCGACAATGAGCAGTTCTTC
>TRBD2|16|TRBJ2-3|TRBV18|.
CASSPLAGVSTDTQYF
TGTGCCAGCTCACCCCTAGCGGGAGTAAGCACAGATACGCAGTATTTT
>TRBD2|14|TRBJ2-1|TRBV6-2/TRBV6-3|.
CASSYFTSGNEQFF
TGTGCCAGCAGTTACTTTACTAGCGGGAATGAGCAGTTCTTC
>TRBD2|15|TRBJ2-2|TRBV9|.
CASTTGTSVPGELFF
TGTGCCAGCACCACCGGGACTAGTGTCCCCGGGGAGCTGTTTTTT
>TRBD1|16|TRBJ1-4|TRBV9|.
CASSVGGTGTNEKLFF
TGTGCCAGCAGCGTAGGGGGGACAGGGACTAATGAAAAACTGTTTTTT
>TRBD1|12|TRBJ1-6|TRBV5-1|.
CASGTDGSPLHF
TGCGCCAGCGGGACAGACGGGTCACCCCTCCACTTT
>.|14|TRBJ2-2|TRBV3-1/TRBV3-2|.
CASSPSGWEGELFF
TGTGCCAGCAGTCCAAGCGGGTGGGAAGGGGAGCTGTTTTTT
>.|15|TRBJ1-3|TRBV19|few
CASSARGGSGNTIYF
TGTGCCAGTAGTGCCCGAGGGGGAAGCGGAAACACCATATATTTT
>.|10|TRBJ2-1|TRBV29-1|.
CSGEDNEQFF
TGCAGCGGAGAGGACAATGAGCAGTTCTTC
>TRBD1|15|TRBJ1-5|TRBV27|few
CASSLVTGSNQPQHF
TGTGCCAGCAGTTTAGTGACAGGGAGCAATCAGCCCCAGCATTTT